The T cell receptor (beta chain) under discussion was sequenced for a study of T cell responses to AZD1222 COVID-19 vaccine. Study findings and constraints: Baseline seropositives among AZD1222 recipients totaled only five or six. Donor demographics were predominantly white British with a female majority; clonal diversity may be underestimated.

The CDR3 length is 13 residues. Germline V CDR1 and CDR2: LNHDA, SQIVND (reference sequence). The V end was cut by 4 bases, the J end by 11 bases, with 15 bases between. As for this clone: Its antigen is not known.

Only in-frame clones appear in the TCRdb table, and some are missing; sequencing was by immunoSEQ multiplex PCR. The sample consists of around 72,000 clones, roughly 87% of them appearing once. The sample in question was peripheral blood, obtained on day 0 of AZD1222 vaccination. The chain combines TRBV19 with TRBJ2-1; perhaps TRBD2 as D (6 bases). This clonotype was sampled from an adult in good health. Here the CDR3 reads CASSTPPGGKQFF. In DNA form, the CDR3 reads TGTGCCAGTAGTACCCCCCCTGGGGGGAAGCAGTTCTTC.